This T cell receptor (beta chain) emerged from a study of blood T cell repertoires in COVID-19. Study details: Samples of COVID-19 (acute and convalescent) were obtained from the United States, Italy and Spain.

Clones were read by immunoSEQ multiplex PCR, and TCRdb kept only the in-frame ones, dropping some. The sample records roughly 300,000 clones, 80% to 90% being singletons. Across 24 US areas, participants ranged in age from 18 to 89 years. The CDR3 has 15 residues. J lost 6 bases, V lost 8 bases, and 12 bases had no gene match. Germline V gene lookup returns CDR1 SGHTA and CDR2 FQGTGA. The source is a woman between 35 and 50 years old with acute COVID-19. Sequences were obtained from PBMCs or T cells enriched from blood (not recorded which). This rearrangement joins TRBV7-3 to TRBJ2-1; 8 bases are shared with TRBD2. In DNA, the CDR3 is TGTGCCAGCTCCCAGGCGGGAGGCCTATTCAATGAGCAGTTCTTC. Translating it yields CASSQAGGLFNEQFF. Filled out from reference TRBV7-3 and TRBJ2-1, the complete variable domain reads GAGVSQTPSNKVTEKGKYVELRCDPISGHTALYWYRQSLGQGPEFLIYFQGTGAADDSGLPNDRFFAVRPEGSVSTLKIQRTERGDSAVYLCASSQAGGLFNEQFFGPGTRLTVL.